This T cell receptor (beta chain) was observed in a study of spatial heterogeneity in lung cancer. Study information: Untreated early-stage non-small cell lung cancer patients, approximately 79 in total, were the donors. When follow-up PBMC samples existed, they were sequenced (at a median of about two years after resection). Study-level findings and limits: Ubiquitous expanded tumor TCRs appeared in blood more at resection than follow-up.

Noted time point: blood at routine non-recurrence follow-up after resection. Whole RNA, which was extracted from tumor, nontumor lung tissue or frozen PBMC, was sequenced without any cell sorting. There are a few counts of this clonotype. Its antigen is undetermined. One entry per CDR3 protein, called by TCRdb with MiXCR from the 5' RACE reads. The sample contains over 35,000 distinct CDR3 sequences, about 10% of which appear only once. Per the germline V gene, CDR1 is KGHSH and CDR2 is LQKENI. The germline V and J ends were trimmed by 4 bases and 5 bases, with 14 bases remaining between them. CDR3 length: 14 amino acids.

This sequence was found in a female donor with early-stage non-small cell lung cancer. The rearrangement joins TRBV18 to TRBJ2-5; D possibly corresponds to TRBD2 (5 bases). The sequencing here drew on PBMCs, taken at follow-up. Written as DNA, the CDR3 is TGTGCCAGCTCACGCTCCGCCGAGGGTGAGACCCAGTACTTC. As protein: CASSRSAEGETQYF.